This paragraph reports one T cell receptor beta chain. Its target is not known. As for the donors, each was a healthy bone marrow donor. Trimming took off 4 bases at V and 8 bases at J, with 20 bases between the two ends. Germline V gene sequence: CDR1 SQVTM, CDR2 ANQGSEA. The CDR3 has 15 amino acids. The data derive from a study of cytomegalovirus exposure and HLA in healthy donors. Primers for the PCR totalled 60 Vbeta and 13 Jbeta. The repertoire was sequenced with immunoSEQ multiplex PCR; TCRdb's copy has only in-frame clones and lacks some. The sample yields 200,000 to 300,000 clones, 82% seen once. General study points: Among the most significant clusters, several appeared linked to common viral pathogens in a later analysis. Equally common other TCR beta chains were less clonally expanded than HLA-associated ones, a later analysis found.

This rearrangement joins TRBV29-1 to TRBJ2-2; D possibly corresponds to TRBD2 (5 bases). Sequencing was done on a sample of PBMCs. This TCR came from a woman between 40 and 50 years old in good health and CMV-seropositive. The CDR3 protein is CSVGLSGRVAGELFF. CDR3 nucleotide sequence: TGCAGCGTTGGCCTCTCGGGAAGGGTAGCGGGGGAGCTGTTTTTT.